The clone carrying this TCR beta chain was counted a single time. Per the authors' pipeline: Scientists estimated how many nucleated cells there were by amplifying reference gene primers. The method was immunoSEQ multiplex PCR; TCRdb's version includes in-frame clones alone and lacks a portion of them. V and J calls and clone size are those listed in that table; D and trimming were worked out from the DNA. In the table there are around 130,000 clones, about four fifths of which are singletons. The data derive from a study of blood T cell repertoires in COVID-19. Study-wide background: COVID-19 samples collected from the United States, Italy and Spain covered acute and convalescent phases. PBMCs, B-cell-depleted T cells, or T cells provided the cDNA or gDNA that made up the material.

This sequence originates from a human donor in a cohort sampled during active COVID-19. Material: peripheral blood.

In DNA, the CDR3 is TGTGCCAGCAGTTTAAATCTAGCGAAGACCCAGTACTTC. Its translation is CASSLNLAKTQYF. The chain uses TRBV28 and TRBJ2-5; perhaps TRBD2 as D (6 bases). Germline CDR1 MDHEN, CDR2 SYDVKM. The V end was cut by 2 bases, the J end by 6 bases, with 10 bases between. This CDR3 has 13 amino acids. Combining the CDR3 with reference TRBV28 and TRBJ2-5 gives the whole variable domain DVKVTQSSRYLVKRTGEKVFLECVQDMDHENMFWYRQDPGLGLRLIYFSYDVKMKEKGDIPEGYSVSREKKERFSLILESASTNQTSMYLCASSLNLAKTQYFGPGTRLLVL.